This T cell receptor (beta chain) derives from a study of neurological immune-mediated disorders (dated 2019 in TCRdb). Study-wide context: Among the approximately 35 multiple sclerosis patients, relapsing-remitting MS accounted for around 30 and secondary progressive MS accounted for 3. Peripheral blood TCR-beta repertoires from patients with HTLV-I-associated myelopathy (HAM/TSP), patients with multiple sclerosis, and healthy controls were compared in the study using UMI-based sequencing. Alongside PBMC samples, the set of about 100 TCR-beta libraries contained longitudinal samples, technical triplicates, and paired CD4+ and CD8+ T-cell subsets that had been sorted. Of the approximately 68 subjects in the cohort, some 15 were HAM/TSP patients, 34 were multiple sclerosis patients, and some 20 were healthy controls. Points the paper makes about the study in general: No association of the MS cluster with clinical or MRI features was observed, and the need for larger cohorts was stated by the authors. In a phylogenetic analysis, the repertoires of 18 out of 34 MS patients fell into a single cluster of related CDR3 sequences, pointing to a possible signature at the repertoire level. No identical CDR3 amino acid sequences were found to be shared among expanded clones across subjects, suggesting that TCR-beta repertoires were private in all groups. The highest TCR clonal expansion was observed in HAM/TSP patients, whereas the lowest was observed in MS patients, even when compared with healthy controls.

This clonotype was counted ten times or more. Its specific antigen is unknown. Base qualities are missing; no much larger clone stands one base away. Unsorted PBMC libraries were generated from 2 million PBMCs stored in RNAlater at -80 °C until RNA extraction. The multiple sclerosis patients were enrolled in a US clinical protocol that evaluated disease progression with magnetic resonance imaging. Peripheral blood was subjected to Ficoll-Hypaque density gradient centrifugation to isolate PBMCs, which were then cryopreserved in liquid nitrogen. cDNA was synthesized by template-switch 5'RACE using a primer carrying a 10-nucleotide random unique molecular identifier by which each TCR transcript was tagged. Every sequencing run yielded over 180 million TCR-beta sequences covering 15-18 subjects. The RNeasy kit was used for extraction of total RNA. The KAPA Real-time Library Amplification kit was used to amplify TCR-beta VDJ regions with primers targeting the TCR constant region and the 5'RACE anchor. Sample indexes and Illumina adaptors were added in a first PCR, after which library yield was increased in a second PCR. The roughly 650 bp TCR product was size-selected on a 2% E-gel SizeSelection system after Ampure bead purification. Before pooling, libraries had their quality checked on a Bioanalyzer, their concentration measured with Qubit, and their quantity determined with the Kapa Library Quantification kit. Paired-end 2 x 150 bp sequencing of the libraries was performed on an Illumina HiSeq 2500. To increase sequence diversity, about 25-31% phiX was spiked into each library pool. Per the source publication's procedure: Quality-filtered reads were processed with the UMI-based MiGEC pipeline, and over 90% of raw TCR sequences were removed by the MiGEC pipeline during error correction. IMGT germline references were used for alignment of VDJ genes, and clonotypes were defined by a unique CDR3 amino acid sequence together with V-J genes. VDJtools evaluated clonal expansion, Shannon diversity and CDR3 relatedness (CalcPairwiseDistances, ClusterSamples); CLCbio workbench built phylogenetic trees. Expanded clones were defined as having at least 8 unique UMIs, based on coefficient-of-variation modelling across technical triplicates. TCRdb reanalyzed the raw reads on its own, using fastp at Q25 for trimming and MiXCR for clone calling, and kept in-frame beta chains. Duplicate CDR3 protein sequences are folded into a single record with the most common DNA and genes. The V and J calls were not made by the authors but by TCRdb's processing. The sample includes 95,000 to 150,000 distinct CDR3 sequences, with roughly 3.2% observed a single time. Of the sample, over 1% is held by the ten largest clones.

The specimen sequenced was PBMCs. The source is a woman aged 25 to 39 with multiple sclerosis.

The CDR3: CASTYRTAMNTEAFF. The nucleotide sequence reads TGTGCCAGCACATATCGGACAGCGATGAACACTGAAGCTTTCTTT. The V and J segments used are TRBV6-2 or TRBV6-3 and TRBJ1-1, and perhaps TRBD1 as D gene, on 6 matching bases. Taken from the germline V gene, the CDR1 and CDR2 loops are MNHEY and SVGEGT. Spanning cysteine to phenylalanine, the CDR3 consists of 15 amino acids. The only DNA kept is the CDR3, 45 bases in frame from the first base. V is shortened by 7 bases, J by 0 bases, and the region joining them spans 15 bases.